These T cell receptor beta chains were read from a single sample in a study of CD8 T cells in Susac syndrome. MiXCR was run by TCRdb on the immunoSEQ multiplex PCR reads, yielding one entry per CDR3 protein. Of around 190,000 distinct CDR3 sequences in the sample, roughly 96% were seen once. The sequenced sample was CD8+ T cells from PBMCs. Receptor source: a human donor with multiple sclerosis. The CDR3 runs from the conserved cysteine through the conserved F or W. A D gene is named only where the DNA matches it firmly. Clone size, where shown, is once, few, many, or a class for clones that have expanded.

clone size: NA
V gene: TRBV9
D gene: NA
J gene: TRBJ2-7
CDR3 DNA: TGTGCCAGCAGCGTAGGGGGAGGCTCCTTATACGAGCAGTACTTC
CDR3 protein: CASSVGGGSLYEQYF

clone size: NA
V gene: TRBV12-3/TRBV12-4
D gene: NA
J gene: TRBJ2-1
CDR3 DNA: TGTGCCAGCAGTCCAGGGTATGAGCAGTTCTTC
CDR3 protein: CASSPGYEQFF

clone size: NA
V gene: TRBV4-1
D gene: NA
J gene: TRBJ2-1
CDR3 DNA: TGCGCCAGCAGCCAAGAGGGGATTATGTCGGGGACCCTCTTTTCTTCAGATGAGCAGTTCTTC
CDR3 protein: CASSQEGIMSGTLFSSDEQFF

clone size: NA
V gene: TRBV20-1
D gene: NA
J gene: TRBJ1-2
CDR3 DNA: TGCAGTGCTAAAGACCCTGGCAGGGTCCATGGCTACACCTTC
CDR3 protein: CSAKDPGRVHGYTF

clone size: NA
V gene: TRBV6-5
D gene: NA
J gene: TRBJ1-6
CDR3 DNA: TGTGCCAGCAGTTCACGCCGTATTGCTCACCTCCACTTT
CDR3 protein: CASSSRRIAHLHF

clone size: NA
V gene: TRBV19
D gene: NA
J gene: TRBJ2-1
CDR3 DNA: TGTGCCAGTAGTACCCACCCCGCGGGACGGCAGTTCTTC
CDR3 protein: CASSTHPAGRQFF

clone size: NA
V gene: TRBV29-1
D gene: TRBD2
J gene: TRBJ2-7
CDR3 DNA: TGCAGCGTGATACTAGCGGGAGTACCCTCCTACGAGCAGTACTTC
CDR3 protein: CSVILAGVPSYEQYF

clone size: NA
V gene: TRBV15
D gene: NA
J gene: TRBJ2-7
CDR3 DNA: TGTGCCACCAGTCCACCGGAGGGGGTCTACGAGCAGTACTTC
CDR3 protein: CATSPPEGVYEQYF

clone size: NA
V gene: TRBV9
D gene: TRBD2
J gene: TRBJ2-1
CDR3 DNA: TGTGCCAGCAGCGACCCCACCACCGGACTAGCGGGCATAAACAATGAGCAGTTCTTC
CDR3 protein: CASSDPTTGLAGINNEQFF

clone size: NA
V gene: TRBV3-1
D gene: NA
J gene: TRBJ2-7
CDR3 DNA: TGTGCCAGCAGCCCTTTTTACGAGCAGTACTTC
CDR3 protein: CASSPFYEQYF

clone size: NA
V gene: TRBV20-1
D gene: TRBD1
J gene: TRBJ1-5
CDR3 DNA: TGCAGTGCAAATGGGGGACAGGAAGATCATCAGCCCCAGCATTTT
CDR3 protein: CSANGGQEDHQPQHF

clone size: NA
V gene: TRBV7-3
D gene: NA
J gene: TRBJ2-1
CDR3 DNA: TGTGCCAGCAGCAACCCCAGGGTCGATGAGCAGTTCTTC
CDR3 protein: CASSNPRVDEQFF

clone size: once
V gene: TRBV13
D gene: TRBD1
J gene: TRBJ2-3
CDR3 DNA: TGTGCCAGCAGCTTAGGACAGGGGCGCACAGATACGCAGTATTTT
CDR3 protein: CASSLGQGRTDTQYF

clone size: NA
V gene: TRBV10-3
D gene: TRBD1
J gene: TRBJ2-7
CDR3 DNA: TGTGCCACCCAGGACAGGGCCAAGAGCTCCTACGAGCAGTACTTC
CDR3 protein: CATQDRAKSSYEQYF

clone size: NA
V gene: TRBV27
D gene: NA
J gene: TRBJ2-1
CDR3 DNA: TGTGCCAGCAGCCCAAAAGCCTGGAGCTCCTACAATGAGCAGTTCTTC
CDR3 protein: CASSPKAWSSYNEQFF

clone size: NA
V gene: TRBV12-3/TRBV12-4
D gene: TRBD2
J gene: TRBJ2-7
CDR3 DNA: TGTGCCAGCAGTCAGGGGACTAGCGGCTCCTACGAGCAGTACTTC
CDR3 protein: CASSQGTSGSYEQYF

clone size: NA
V gene: TRBV3-1
D gene: TRBD2
J gene: TRBJ2-1
CDR3 DNA: TGTGCCAGCGCCGGGACTAGCGGGATTCGGGAGCAGTTCTTC
CDR3 protein: CASAGTSGIREQFF

clone size: NA
V gene: TRBV2
D gene: TRBD1
J gene: TRBJ2-6
CDR3 DNA: TGTGCCACCGACACCTTAGGGACAGGGGCTGGGGCCAACGTCCTGACTTTC
CDR3 protein: CATDTLGTGAGANVLTF

clone size: NA
V gene: TRBV20-1
D gene: NA
J gene: TRBJ1-1
CDR3 DNA: TGCAGTGCCCATGGGCTAGGGGTCGGGAGCACTGAAGCTTTCTTT
CDR3 protein: CSAHGLGVGSTEAFF

clone size: NA
V gene: TRBV7-9
D gene: NA
J gene: TRBJ2-7
CDR3 DNA: TGTGCCAGCAGCGGCAACCCCCCAGACTGGAACTCCTACGAGCAGTACTTC
CDR3 protein: CASSGNPPDWNSYEQYF

clone size: NA
V gene: TRBV9
D gene: NA
J gene: TRBJ1-4
CDR3 DNA: TGTGCCAGCAGCGTAGGGAATGAAAAACTGTTTTTT
CDR3 protein: CASSVGNEKLFF

clone size: NA
V gene: TRBV25-1
D gene: TRBD1
J gene: TRBJ2-5
CDR3 DNA: TGTGCCAGCAGCCCCATGATGACTGAGACAGGGGGAGAGACCCAGTACTTC
CDR3 protein: CASSPMMTETGGETQYF

clone size: NA
V gene: TRBV20-1
D gene: TRBD1
J gene: TRBJ2-7
CDR3 DNA: TGCAGTGCTGAACCGGGACAGGGCTACGAGCAGTACTTC
CDR3 protein: CSAEPGQGYEQYF

clone size: NA
V gene: TRBV29-1
D gene: NA
J gene: TRBJ2-4
CDR3 DNA: TGCAGCGTTGAAGCACGACAGTCCCCTCTAGCCAAAAACATTCAGTACTTC
CDR3 protein: CSVEARQSPLAKNIQYF

clone size: NA
V gene: TRBV9
D gene: TRBD1
J gene: TRBJ1-2
CDR3 DNA: TGTGCCAGCAGCGTAGACGGGACAGGGGAGAACTATGGCTACACCTTC
CDR3 protein: CASSVDGTGENYGYTF

clone size: few
V gene: TRBV29-1
D gene: NA
J gene: TRBJ2-7
CDR3 DNA: TGCAGCGTTGAAGGCAGGGGATACGAGCAGTACTTC
CDR3 protein: CSVEGRGYEQYF

clone size: once
V gene: TRBV28
D gene: NA
J gene: TRBJ1-2
CDR3 DNA: TGTGCCAGCAGTTTACGGGGATACGGCTATGGCTACACCTTC
CDR3 protein: CASSLRGYGYGYTF